These T cell receptor beta chains were read from a single sample in a study of T-cell memory formation after mild COVID-19. TCRdb analysed the 5' RACE reads with MiXCR anew, one entry per CDR3 protein. The profile shows about 110,000 distinct CDR3 sequences, about an eighth of them singletons. Input material: PBMCs or a T cell subset sorted from them (not recorded which). These receptor sequences come from a man aged 18 to 30 who had mild COVID-19 (a few samples of this study predate the infection). Cell type and time point are not known. Both conserved end residues are part of each CDR3. D genes are given only for firm matches. The size field is filled for only some rows; it gives once, few, many or a size class.

j_call clone_size d_call v_call cdr3_length cdr3_nt cdr3_aa
TRBJ1-5 many NA TRBV6-5 14 TGTGCCACCGCGAGCGGCAGGGGCAATCAGCCCCAGCATTTT CATASGRGNQPQHF
TRBJ2-5 NA NA TRBV11-3 13 TGTGCCAGCAGGGACCCGTTAGAAGAGACCCAGTACTTC CASRDPLEETQYF
TRBJ1-1 NA NA TRBV15 14 TGTGCCACCAGCAGAAGTGGAGGGGTCACTGAAGCTTTCTTT CATSRSGGVTEAFF
TRBJ2-7 NA NA TRBV14 14 TGTGCCAGCAGCCAAGGTATCTGGGGTTACGAGCAGTACTTC CASSQGIWGYEQYF
TRBJ2-2 few TRBD2 TRBV3-1 16 TGTGCCAGCAGCCCCGGAACTAGCGGGAAATCCGGGGAGCTGTTTTTT CASSPGTSGKSGELFF
TRBJ1-5 few NA TRBV6-5 13 TGTGCCAGCAGTTGGGGGGTTGGTCAGCCCCAGCATTTT CASSWGVGQPQHF
TRBJ2-1 NA NA TRBV20-1 15 TGCAGTGCTAGAGAGGTCAAGGACCCCTACAATGAGCAGTTCTTC CSAREVKDPYNEQFF
TRBJ2-4 many NA TRBV9 15 TGTGCCAGCAGCGATACAGGGTTCGCCAAAAACATTCAGTACTTC CASSDTGFAKNIQYF
TRBJ1-2 NA NA TRBV4-1 15 TGCGCCAGCAGCCAAGATCCCGAGATGCTGTATGGCTACACCTTC CASSQDPEMLYGYTF
TRBJ1-6 NA NA TRBV4-1 15 TGCGCCAGCAGCCAGGCAGGACAGTTCGATTCACCCCTCCACTTT CASSQAGQFDSPLHF
TRBJ2-2 few TRBD1 TRBV6-2/TRBV6-3 16 TGTGCCAGCAGTTTGCAGGGGGCTAAGAACACCGGGGAGCTGTTTTTT CASSLQGAKNTGELFF
TRBJ1-4 NA NA TRBV4-1 15 TGCGCCAGCAGTGGGGTGGGGGCAACTAATGAAAAACTGTTTTTT CASSGVGATNEKLFF
TRBJ2-3 NA TRBD2 TRBV4-1 15 TGCGCCAGCAGCCAAGGGACTAGCGGGGTTGATACGCAGTATTTT CASSQGTSGVDTQYF
TRBJ2-7 few NA TRBV10-2 12 TGCGCCAGCAGCGGGATCCCGACCGAGCAGTACTTC CASSGIPTEQYF
TRBJ2-1 few TRBD1 TRBV2 15 TGTGCCAGCCAACGCGAAGGGGGCTCTTACAATGAGCAGTTCTTC CASQREGGSYNEQFF
TRBJ2-7 few TRBD1 TRBV7-2 14 TGTGCCAGCAGCTTGCTCGGACAGGGGAATGAGCAGTACTTC CASSLLGQGNEQYF
TRBJ1-3 NA NA TRBV15 13 TGTGCCACCAGCCCCGGCCCAAGAAACACCATATATTTT CATSPGPRNTIYF
TRBJ2-1 NA NA TRBV3-1 15 TGTGCCAGCAGCCAAGGGTCTGGTTGGGGCAATGAGCAGTTCTTC CASSQGSGWGNEQFF
TRBJ2-3 few NA TRBV28 12 TGTGCCAGCAGTTTTCGGGGAGATACGCAGTATTTT CASSFRGDTQYF
TRBJ1-2 NA TRBD1 TRBV23-1 14 TGCGCCAGCAGTCACCCGGACAGGGGTTGTGGCTACACCTTC CASSHPDRGCGYTF
TRBJ2-1 NA TRBD2 TRBV12-3/TRBV12-4 15 TGTGCCAGCAGTTTAGGTAGCGGGGGGATAAATGAGCAGTTCTTC CASSLGSGGINEQFF
TRBJ2-5 few TRBD2 TRBV6-2/TRBV6-3 14 TGTGCCAGCAGTTCGCAACTAGCGGGGGGCCTTACGGTCTTC CASSSQLAGGLTVF
TRBJ2-7 NA TRBD2 TRBV4-1 16 TGCGCCAGCAGCCATTCGGAAGGACTAGCGGGGTTCGAGCAGTACTTC CASSHSEGLAGFEQYF
TRBJ1-1 many NA TRBV6-1 13 TGTGCCAGCAGTCATCGGGGGCGGACTGAAGCTTTCTTT CASSHRGRTEAFF
TRBJ1-3 few NA TRBV12-3/TRBV12-4 15 TGTGCCAGCAGTTTTACGGGGGGATCTGGAAACACCATATATTTT CASSFTGGSGNTIYF
TRBJ1-1 NA NA TRBV7-9 11 TGTGCCAGCAGCATAAACACTGAAGCTTTCTTT CASSINTEAFF
TRBJ2-1 NA NA TRBV7-3 15 TGTGCCAGCAGCGCTGGCCCTAGCATTCTTAATGAGCAGTTCTTC CASSAGPSILNEQFF
TRBJ1-6 few TRBD1 TRBV7-2 16 TGTGCCAGCAGCTTCCTGTCGACAGGGGGGAATTCACCCCTCCACTTT CASSFLSTGGNSPLHF
TRBJ2-5 NA NA TRBV7-9 15 TGTGCCAGCAGCTTAGCGATTGGGCAACAAGAGACCCAGTACTTC CASSLAIGQQETQYF
TRBJ2-3 NA NA TRBV6-1 14 TGTGCCAGCAGGGTAAGACAGGGCACAGATACGCAGTATTTT CASRVRQGTDTQYF
TRBJ2-1 many NA TRBV12-3/TRBV12-4 14 TGTGCCAGCAGCAACGAAGGAGGATGGGATGAGCAGTTCTTC CASSNEGGWDEQFF
TRBJ2-7 many NA TRBV4-1 15 TGCGCCAGCAGCCAAGAGGGACGGTCAACCTACGAGCAGTACTTC CASSQEGRSTYEQYF
TRBJ2-2 NA NA TRBV29-1 15 TGCAGCGTTGAATTAGGGCAGGGGGGCACCGGGGAGCTGTTTTTT CSVELGQGGTGELFF
TRBJ2-1 NA NA TRBV20-1 15 TGCAGTGCTAGAGAGAGTCCGAGCTCCTACAATGAGCAGTTCTTC CSARESPSSYNEQFF
TRBJ2-7 NA NA TRBV29-1 12 TGCAGCGTTGAGCAGGCGCCGGGGGAGCAGTACTTC CSVEQAPGEQYF
TRBJ2-7 NA NA TRBV4-2 15 TGTGCCAGCAGCCAGGGCGGGGGCCTCTCCTACGAGCAGTACTTC CASSQGGGLSYEQYF
TRBJ1-1 NA NA TRBV7-2 14 TGTGCCAGCAGCCTTCCCTTCCTGAACACTGAAGCTTTATTT CASSLPFLNTEALF
TRBJ1-5 many NA TRBV6-5 14 TGTGCCAGCAGTCCTTGGGCGGCCGATCAGCCCCAGCATTTT CASSPWAADQPQHF
TRBJ2-3 few TRBD2 TRBV4-2 16 TGTGCCAGCAGCCAAGATCAGCGGGGGGGCACAGATACGCAGTATTTT CASSQDQRGGTDTQYF
TRBJ2-1 many TRBD2 TRBV7-2 14 TGTGCCAGCAGTGGGCTAGCGGGATACAATGAGCAGTTCTTC CASSGLAGYNEQFF
TRBJ1-1 few NA TRBV20-1 12 TGCAGTGCTCGTGGTCGAGGCACTGAAGCTTTCTTT CSARGRGTEAFF
TRBJ2-2 few TRBD2 TRBV4-2 15 TGTGCCAGCAGCCAAGAACTAGCGGTATCCGGGGAGCTGTTTTTT CASSQELAVSGELFF
TRBJ2-5 NA NA TRBV4-1 14 TGCGCCAGCAGCCAAGGGTACAGGCAAGAGACCCAGTACTTC CASSQGYRQETQYF
TRBJ2-2 few NA TRBV23-1 10 TGCGCCAGCAGTCAAAGGGAGCTGTTTTTT CASSQRELFF
TRBJ2-1 many TRBD1 TRBV6-5 15 TGTGCCAGCAGTTACCCGGGACAGGGAGAAAATGAGCAGTTCTTC CASSYPGQGENEQFF
TRBJ2-3 many TRBD1 TRBV4-3 15 TGCGCCAGCAGCCTGTGGGACAGATACACAGATACGCAGTATTTT CASSLWDRYTDTQYF
TRBJ1-1 NA NA TRBV12-3/TRBV12-4 14 TGTGCCAGCAGTCCGGTGGACAGACGGGCTGAAGCTTTCTTT CASSPVDRRAEAFF
TRBJ1-5 NA NA TRBV4-1 13 TGCGCCAGCAGCCAAGACACGTCTCAGCCCCAGCATTTT CASSQDTSQPQHF
TRBJ2-5 NA NA TRBV10-3 17 TGTGCCATCAGTGAGTCGAATTCGGAAAGGCAGTCGGAGACCCAGTACTTC CAISESNSERQSETQYF
TRBJ1-4 NA NA TRBV7-8 16 TGTGCCAGCAGCCAACCGAGGGGGGCAACTAATGAAAAACTGTTTTTT CASSQPRGATNEKLFF
TRBJ1-1 NA NA TRBV6-5 14 TGTGCCAGCAGTTACTCTCCCTTTAACACTGAAGCTTTCTTT CASSYSPFNTEAFF